The subject of this entry is one T cell receptor (beta chain). In germline, CDR1 is LNHDA, CDR2 SQIVND (reference sequence). J was trimmed by 2 bases and V by 6 bases; bases with no gene match: 10. CDR3 length: 16 residues. The primer mix had 60 Vbeta and 13 Jbeta primers. Generated by immunoSEQ multiplex PCR, the TCRdb table keeps only in-frame clones and is missing some. The table has 95,000 to 100,000 clones, roughly a tenth seen once; the top ten hold approximately 5.1%. These data are taken from a study of cytomegalovirus exposure and HLA in healthy donors. The sample comprised PBMCs. V and J are TRBV19 and TRBJ2-1, with 7 bases that match TRBD2. The clonotype comes from a man over 45 in good health and CMV-seropositive. In DNA, the CDR3 is TGTGCCAGTAGCCCCCCCGGGAGGACAACCTACAATGAGCAGTTCTTC. Its protein is CASSPPGRTTYNEQFF.